Presented here are 27 T cell receptor beta chains from one specimen sequenced in a study of shared clonotypes between healthy human individuals. TCRdb's copy holds only in-frame clones and misses some; the assay was immunoSEQ multiplex PCR. The top ten clones hold approximately 0.36% of a sample with about 2.4 million clones, 93% of them seen once. The sequenced sample was naive CD4+ T cells from PBMCs. Subset of the sample: CD45RA+ positively selected. The receptors here all came from a man between 18 and 29 years old in good health. Some clones in this sample may be carry-over from other donors' samples.

The chain is built from TRBV19 and TRBJ1-5, with no clear D. V was cut by 3 bases and J by 4 bases, with 10 bases left in between. The CDR3 loop spans 14 amino acids. From germline, CDR1 is LNHDA and CDR2 SQIVND (reference sequence). As DNA, the CDR3 is TGTGCCAGTAGTATTGTAGCTGCGAATCAGCCCCAGCATTTT. The encoded protein is CASSIVAANQPQHF. The complete variable domain, with remaining parts taken from reference TRBV19 and TRBJ1-5, reads DGGITQSPKYLFRKEGQNVTLSCEQNLNHDAMYWYRQDPGQGLRLIYYSQIVNDFQKGDIAEGYSVSREKKESFPLTVTSAQKNPTAFYLCASSIVAANQPQHFGDGTRLSIL.

The rearrangement links TRBV27 to TRBJ1-4; D not certain. Germline V gene lookup returns CDR1 MNHEY and CDR2 SMNVEV (reference sequence). The CDR3 spans 15 residues. Trimming left V 5 bases short and J 0 bases short, with 10 bases between. Here the CDR3 DNA reads TGTGCCAGCAGTCCGTTCAAGGCAACTAATGAAAAACTGTTTTTT. It yields the protein CASSPFKATNEKLFF.

CDR3 DNA: TGTGCCAGCAGCCCAACATGGATGAACACTGAAGCTTTCTTT. Translation: CASSPTWMNTEAFF. The V call is TRBV7-3, the J call TRBJ1-1, with D hard to call. Germline V gene sequence: CDR1 SGHTA, CDR2 FQGTGA. Trimming stripped 5 bases from V and 0 bases from J, with 10 bases between. This CDR3 is 14 amino acids long.

The rearrangement joins TRBV7-8 to TRBJ2-7; TRBD1 or TRBD2 may be the D gene (5 bases each). The CDR3 runs to 16 residues. CDR1 is SGHVS and CDR2 is FQNEAQ in the germline V gene. The ends were cut back, 2 bases at V and 2 bases at J, with 16 bases in the middle. This CDR3 is CASSLLGLAGTYEQYF. The CDR3 region has the DNA TGTGCCAGCAGCTTATTGGGGCTAGCAGGAACCTACGAGCAGTACTTC. The full variable domain, rest sourced from reference TRBV7-8 and TRBJ2-7, is GAGVSQSPRYKVAKRGQDVALRCDPISGHVSLFWYQQALGQGPEFLTYFQNEAQLDKSGLPSDRFFAERPEGSVSTLKIQRTQQEDSAVYLCASSLLGLAGTYEQYFGPGTRLTVT.

The chain employs TRBV18 and TRBJ2-3; 13 bases line up with TRBD2. The length of the CDR3 is 17 residues. V trimming: 2 bases; J trimming: 3 bases; junction bases outside the gene matches: 5. CDR1 is KGHSH, CDR2 LQKENI, per germline. The CDR3 nucleotides read TGTGCCAGCTCACCAAGGGGGACTAGCGGGGTTACAGATACGCAGTATTTT. This translates into CASSPRGTSGVTDTQYF.

The J gene is TRBJ2-5, the V gene TRBV7-2; 10 bases align to TRBD2. The DNA end is more similar to TRBJ2-7, so the J call may be wrong. The CDR3 is made up of 17 amino acids. CDR1 and CDR2 (germline): SGHTA, FQGNSA. The CDR3 protein is CASSLSLAGAYGNEQYF. CDR3 DNA sequence: TGTGCCAGCAGCTTAAGTCTAGCGGGAGCTTATGGAAACGAGCAGTACTTC.

V and J are TRBV11-3 and TRBJ2-7, with D tentatively TRBD2 (6 bases). The germline gives CDR1 SGHNT, CDR2 YENEEA. Trimming took 5 bases from V and 2 from J, leaving 19 bases between them. CDR3 size: 16 residues. The CDR3 is CASSPGMGLYPYEQYF. DNA of the CDR3: TGTGCCAGCAGCCCCGGGATGGGACTCTACCCCTACGAGCAGTACTTC. Variable domain in full (rest from reference TRBV11-3 and TRBJ2-7): EAGVVQSPRYKIIEKKQPVAFWCNPISGHNTLYWYLQNLGQGPELLIRYENEEAVDDSQLPKDRFSAERLKGVDSTLKIQPAELGDSAVYLCASSPGMGLYPYEQYFGPGTRLTVT.

The V gene is TRBV29-1, the J gene TRBJ2-1; D call uncertain. The CDR3 consists of 13 residues. Germline CDR1 SQVTM, CDR2 ANQGSEA. Trimming removed 6 bases from V and 0 bases from J, with 9 bases in between. CDR3 residues: CSVIKASYNEQFF. The CDR3 DNA sequence: TGCAGCGTAATAAAGGCCTCCTACAATGAGCAGTTCTTC.

Comments on this clone: Within the sample, other DNA sequences also encode this same CDR3. The chain joins TRBV6-1 to TRBJ1-1; TRBD1 agrees at 7 bases. Trimming removed 2 bases from V and 6 bases from J; junction bases left unmatched: 3. Germline V gene sequence: CDR1 MNHNS, CDR2 SASEGT. This CDR3 contains 13 residues. CDR3 DNA: TGTGCCAGCAGTGAAAGACAGGGAGCTGAAGCTTTCTTT. Residues: CASSERQGAEAFF.

The genes are TRBV5-1 and TRBJ2-4; 10 nucleotides line up with TRBD1. Germline V gene sequence: CDR1 SGHRS, CDR2 YFSETQ. V lost 4 bases to trimming and J lost 5 bases; unmatched junction nucleotides: 6. This CDR3 is 15 amino acids long. The CDR3, as DNA: TGCGCCAGCAGCCAAAAGACAGGGGGCGAAAACATTCAGTACTTC. Translating it yields CASSQKTGGENIQYF.

V and J are TRBV30 and TRBJ1-1; the D gene is possibly TRBD1 (5 bases). Trimming took 6 bases from V and 2 from J, leaving 16 bases between them. The CDR3 is made up of 14 amino acids. Germline V gives CDR1 GTSNPN, CDR2 SVGIG (reference sequence). The CDR3 loop reads CACISRQFNTEAFF. The CDR3, as DNA: TGTGCCTGCATTTCCCGACAGTTCAACACTGAAGCTTTCTTT.

Turning to this clone: A read error may produce the germline difference seen at one junction end. V and J are TRBV30 and TRBJ1-5, with D possibly matching TRBD1 (6 bases). The CDR3 has 13 residues. Germline lookup yields CDR1 GTSNPN and CDR2 SVGIG (reference sequence). This CDR3 is CAWSVDQSGAEYF. The CDR3 DNA reads TGTGCCTGGAGTGTAGATCAATCAGGGGCTGAATACTTT.

V is TRBV7-2 and J is TRBJ2-3, with 8 positions matching TRBD2. This CDR3 comprises 13 residues. Germline V gene lookup returns CDR1 SGHTA and CDR2 FQGNSA. The V segment lost 1 base and the J segment 11 bases; nucleotides outside the gene matches: 5. The CDR3 loop is CASSLERAGEQYF. The CDR3 region has the DNA TGTGCCAGCAGCTTAGAGCGAGCGGGAGAGCAGTATTTT.

The V gene is TRBV29-1, the J gene TRBJ1-2; D not certain. Germline CDR1 SQVTM, CDR2 ANQGSEA. V lost 1 base and J lost 0, with 12 bases in between. There are 15 residues in the CDR3. This CDR3 reads CSVEGEPRANYGYTF. The DNA of the CDR3 is TGCAGCGTTGAAGGGGAACCCCGAGCTAACTATGGCTACACCTTC.

This clone has a handful of counts. Other DNA sequences in the same sample also yield this CDR3. The chain recombines TRBV7-3 with TRBJ1-2; D is undetermined. The germline gives CDR1 SGHTA, CDR2 FQGTGA. The CDR3 runs 12 residues. V was pared by 0 bases and J by 6 bases, with 5 bases between. CDR3 sequence (DNA): TGTGCCAGCAGCTTAACCGGGAATGGCTACACCTTC. Translating it yields CASSLTGNGYTF.

The chain recombines TRBV7-3 with TRBJ2-7; 8 bases match TRBD1. The V and J ends lost 5 bases and 0 bases, in that order; junction bases with no gene match: 6. The germline V gene has CDR1 SGHTA and CDR2 FQGTGA. The CDR3 covers 15 residues. CDR3: CASSKGQGSSYEQYF. As DNA, the CDR3 is TGTGCCAGCAGCAAAGGACAGGGTAGCTCCTACGAGCAGTACTTC.

The chain carries TRBV7-3 and TRBJ2-3; D is unresolved. Per germline, CDR1 SGHTA and CDR2 FQGTGA. CDR3 size: 14 residues. Trimming cost V 7 bases and J 1 base, with 12 bases left between them. As DNA, the CDR3 is TGTGCCAGCACACCGGGTAGGGGCACAGATACGCAGTATTTT. Protein sequence: CASTPGRGTDTQYF.

This clone was detected once. V and J are TRBV28 and TRBJ2-5; 10 positions match TRBD1. The CDR3 contains 15 residues. Germline V gene lookup returns CDR1 MDHEN and CDR2 SYDVKM. V trimming: 5 bases; J trimming: 5 bases; junction bases outside the gene matches: 8. DNA for the CDR3: TGTGCCAGCAGTCCCCGACAGGGGGCCTTGGAGACCCAGTACTTC. It is translated as CASSPRQGALETQYF.

About this clone itself: At the DNA level, this CDR3 is encoded by other sequences in the same sample as well. The J gene is TRBJ2-5, the V gene TRBV7-2; D gene ambiguous. CDR1 and CDR2 from the germline V gene are SGHTA and FQGNSA. The CDR3 has 11 residues. Trimming took 4 bases from V and 4 from J, leaving 4 bases between them. CDR3 sequence (DNA): TGTGCCAGCAGCTCCGGAGAGACCCAGTACTTC. This translates into CASSSGETQYF.

Regarding this clone: The sample holds other DNA sequences that translate to the same CDR3. The rearrangement uses TRBV19 and TRBJ2-4; TRBD1 agrees at 10 bases. After removal of 5 bases from V and 3 bases from J, the junction contained 4 bases not matched to a gene. The germline V gene encodes CDR1 LNHDA and CDR2 SQIVND (reference sequence). The CDR3 runs to 15 residues. Written as DNA, the CDR3 is TGTGCCAGTAGTCGACAGGGGGCCGGCAAAAACATTCAGTACTTC. Translation: CASSRQGAGKNIQYF.

This clone was seen just once. The CDR3 is CAWSVLGGVGETQYF. CDR3 nucleotide sequence: TGTGCCTGGAGTGTACTGGGAGGAGTTGGGGAGACCCAGTACTTC. The rearrangement uses TRBV30 and TRBJ2-5; D is perhaps TRBD2 (6 bases). Between the trimmed V and J ends, which lost 0 bases and 5 bases, there was a span of 16 bases. The CDR3 spans 15 residues. Germline V gene lookup returns CDR1 GTSNPN and CDR2 SVGIG (reference sequence).

This rearrangement joins TRBV5-1 to TRBJ2-3, with D perhaps matching TRBD2 (5 bases). Trimming pared 4 bases from V and 0 bases from J, leaving 9 bases between. The length of the CDR3 is 14 residues. Germline CDR1 is SGHRS and CDR2 is YFSETQ. CDR3 residues: CASSLSDSTDTQYF. The CDR3 DNA reads TGCGCCAGCAGCCTTAGCGATAGCACAGATACGCAGTATTTT.

V and J are TRBV10-3 and TRBJ2-7; D call uncertain. The CDR3 totals 12 residues. Deletions cut 3 bases from V and 2 bases from J, with 5 bases between. The germline CDR1 and CDR2 sequences are ENHRY and SYGVKD. In nucleotides, the CDR3 is TGTGCCATCAGTGACCCACCCTACGAGCAGTACTTC. Its protein product is CAISDPPYEQYF.

CDR3 region: CASSFKLTSANRQETQYF. Here the CDR3 DNA reads TGTGCCAGCAGCTTCAAATTGACGTCGGCTAATAGGCAAGAGACCCAGTACTTC. The chain links TRBV5-6 to TRBJ2-5, with D hard to call. Trimming pared 2 bases from V and 2 bases from J, leaving 22 bases between. The CDR3 is 18 residues long. Germline V gives CDR1 SGHDT, CDR2 YYEEEE. Together with reference TRBV5-6 and TRBJ2-5, the CDR3 gives the full variable domain: DAGVTQSPTHLIKTRGQQVTLRCSPKSGHDTVSWYQQALGQGPQFIFQYYEEEERQRGNFPDRFSGHQFPNYSSELNVNALLLGDSALYLCASSFKLTSANRQETQYFGPGTRLLVL.

This chain joins TRBV6-5 and TRBJ1-2; TRBD1 might be the D (6 bases). Germline assignment: CDR1 MNHEY and CDR2 SVGAGI. The CDR3 runs to 13 residues. Trimming shortened V by 4 bases and J by 5 bases, and 11 bases separated the two germline ends. DNA of the CDR3: TGTGCCAGCAGTTTGCAGGGGCAATATGGCTACACCTTC. It is translated as CASSLQGQYGYTF.

J is TRBJ2-7 and V is TRBV15, with 10 bases matching TRBD1. Germline V gene sequence: CDR1 LNHNV, CDR2 YYDKDF (reference sequence). V lost 3 bases, J lost 6 bases, and 11 bases stayed unmatched. The CDR3 has 16 residues. The CDR3 coding sequence is TGTGCCACCAGCAGGGGACAGGGGAAATCGAAGGGCGAGCAGTACTTC. It encodes CATSRGQGKSKGEQYF. Combining the CDR3 with reference TRBV15 and TRBJ2-7 gives the whole variable domain DAMVIQNPRYQVTQFGKPVTLSCSQTLNHNVMYWYQQKSSQAPKLLFHYYDKDFNNEADTPDNFQSRRPNTSFCFLDIRSPGLGDTAMYLCATSRGQGKSKGEQYFGPGTRLTVT.

The rearrangement uses TRBV6-1 and TRBJ2-3, with TRBD2 matching 10 bases. This CDR3 region has 14 residues. The ends lost 4 bases at V and 11 bases at J; junction bases unmatched: 9. The germline V gene has CDR1 MNHNS and CDR2 SASEGT. The CDR3 reads CASSAAGGAFKQYF. In DNA, the CDR3 is TGTGCCAGCAGTGCAGCGGGAGGGGCCTTTAAGCAGTATTTT.